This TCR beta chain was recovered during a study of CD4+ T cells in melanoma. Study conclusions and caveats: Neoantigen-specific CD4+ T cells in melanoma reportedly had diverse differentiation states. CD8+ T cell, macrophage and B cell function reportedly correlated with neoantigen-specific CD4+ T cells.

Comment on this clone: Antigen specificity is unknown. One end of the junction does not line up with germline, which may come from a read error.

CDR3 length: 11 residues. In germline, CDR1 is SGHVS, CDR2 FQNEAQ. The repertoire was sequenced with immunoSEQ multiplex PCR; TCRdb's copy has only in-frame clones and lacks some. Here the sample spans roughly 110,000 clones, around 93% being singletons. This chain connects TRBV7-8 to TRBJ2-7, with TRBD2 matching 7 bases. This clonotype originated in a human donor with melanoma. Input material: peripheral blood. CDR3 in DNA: TGTGCCAGCAGGCCCCCTAGCGGACTCGGCTTC. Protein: CASRPPSGLGF.